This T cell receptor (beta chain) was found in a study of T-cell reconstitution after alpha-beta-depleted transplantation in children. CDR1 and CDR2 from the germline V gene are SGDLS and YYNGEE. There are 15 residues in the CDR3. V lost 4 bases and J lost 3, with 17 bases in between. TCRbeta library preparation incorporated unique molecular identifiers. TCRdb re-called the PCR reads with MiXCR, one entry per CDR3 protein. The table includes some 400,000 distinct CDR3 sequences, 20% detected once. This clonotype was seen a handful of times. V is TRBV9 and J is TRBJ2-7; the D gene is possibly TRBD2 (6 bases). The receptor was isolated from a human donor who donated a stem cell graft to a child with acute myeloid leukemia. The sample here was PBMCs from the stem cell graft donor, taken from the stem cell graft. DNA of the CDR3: TGTGCCAGCAGCCCGAGCGTCGGGAGCCTCTACGAGCAGTACTTC. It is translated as CASSPSVGSLYEQYF.